This passage covers 11 T cell receptor beta chains from one sample sequenced in a study. TCRdb used MiXCR to reprocess the 5' RACE reads, holding one entry per CDR3 protein. The profile shows roughly 60,000 distinct CDR3 sequences, 26% of them singletons. The sorted Tregs were CD4+CD25+CD127-/low cells. The specimen was tumor-infiltrating Tregs sorted from the breast tumor. The receptors were gathered from a female donor with breast cancer.

In this sample, this clonotype turned up a few times. This may be a read error, as it is one base from a much larger clone. J is TRBJ2-2 and V is TRBV5-1, with 7 bases lining up with TRBD2. Germline CDR1 is SGHRS and CDR2 is YFSETQ. The CDR3 loop spans 17 amino acids. The CDR3 nucleotides read TGCGCCAGCGGCTTGGCCCCGAGACTAGCAAACACCGGGGAGCTGTTTTTT. Encoded protein: CASGLAPRLANTGELFF. Variable domain in full (rest from reference TRBV5-1 and TRBJ2-2): KAGVTQTPRYLIKTRGQQVTLSCSPISGHRSVSWYQQTPGQGLQFLFEYFSETQRNKGNFPGRFSGRQFSNSRSEMNVSTLELGDSALYLCASGLAPRLANTGELFFGEGSRLTVL.

Points on this clonotype: Given a much more abundant clone one base away, this may be a read error. The rearrangement uses TRBV4-2 and TRBJ2-7; D may match TRBD1 or TRBD2 (5 bases each). This CDR3 comprises 14 residues. CDR1 LGHNA and CDR2 YNFKEQ come from the germline V gene. The CDR3 DNA follows: TGTACCAGCAGCCAAGATTTGAGAGGGGTCGAGCAGTACTTC. It encodes CTSSQDLRGVEQYF.

This clonotype was seen at least ten times. V and J are TRBV20-1 and TRBJ2-7; TRBD1 matches at 7 bases. This CDR3 has 14 residues. V gave up 4 bases and J gave up 0 bases; unmatched junction bases: 6. The germline V gene encodes CDR1 DFQATT and CDR2 SNEGSKA (reference sequence). Here the CDR3 reads CSANRDSNSYEQYF. For the CDR3, the DNA is TGCAGTGCTAACCGGGACAGCAACTCCTACGAGCAGTACTTC.

In its sample, this clonotype was seen many times. The chain joins TRBV20-1 to TRBJ1-4; no definite D call. The germline CDR1 and CDR2 sequences are DFQATT and SNEGSKA (reference sequence). V dropped 5 bases and J dropped 7 bases, with 11 bases sitting between them. This CDR3 is 12 amino acids long. The CDR3 loop reads CSAAIKSEKLFF. CDR3 sequence (DNA): TGCAGTGCTGCCATCAAGAGTGAAAAACTGTTTTTT.

This clonotype was recorded at least ten times. This sequence joins TRBV29-1 and TRBJ1-2, with TRBD1 identical over 7 bases. This CDR3 is built from 14 residues. With 4 bases clipped from V and 7 bases from J, the junction kept 12 bases outside the gene matches. Germline-derived CDR1 and CDR2 are SQVTM and ANQGSEA. CDR3 in DNA: TGCAGCGTTGGGGACAGTGGTTGGGTATCTGGCTACACCTTC. Encoded protein: CSVGDSGWVSGYTF.

This clonotype has a handful of counts. The chain recombines TRBV20-1 with TRBJ2-1, with 8 bases lining up with TRBD2. Germline CDR1 reads DFQATT; CDR2 reads SNEGSKA (reference sequence). V dropped 5 bases and J dropped 9; count of bases not matched to a gene: 6. The CDR3 has 12 residues. The chain's CDR3 is CSAYLSGGEQFF. The CDR3 DNA reads TGCAGTGCTTACCTCAGCGGGGGTGAGCAGTTCTTC.

This clonotype was picked up a small number of times. The chain has TRBV12-5 and TRBJ1-2; D not certain. CDR1 is LGHNT and CDR2 is FRNRAP in the germline V gene. The V end was cut by 2 bases, the J end by 4 bases, with 11 bases between. CDR3 length equals 14 residues. Here the CDR3 DNA reads TGTGCTAGTGGTTTGAAACACAAATTCTATGGCTACACCTTC. The encoded protein is CASGLKHKFYGYTF.

This clonotype occurred a few times. The gene calls are TRBV6-2 or TRBV6-3 and TRBJ2-1; D is possibly TRBD1 (5 bases). Germline loops: CDR1 MNHEY, CDR2 SVGEGT. V lost 6 bases and J lost 6, with 9 bases in between. The CDR3 sequence is 12 residues long. This chain's CDR3 is CASSRQINEQFF. CDR3 sequence (DNA): TGTGCCAGCAGCAGACAGATCAATGAGCAGTTCTTC.

The gene calls are TRBV6-1 and TRBJ1-1, with a weak D call TRBD1 (6 bases). The germline gives CDR1 MNHNS, CDR2 SASEGT. Trimming removed 8 bases at V and 1 base at J, with 17 bases between. This CDR3 region has 15 residues. CDR3 DNA sequence: TGTGCCAGCCTCGGGGGCAGGATCAAGAACACTGAAGCTTTCTTT. Residues: CASLGGRIKNTEAFF.

A remark on this clonotype: A much larger clone differs by one base, so this may be a read error. The V call is TRBV9, the J call TRBJ2-7; D perhaps matches TRBD1 (6 bases). Germline loops: CDR1 SGDLS, CDR2 YYNGEE. This CDR3 contains 14 residues. CDR3 in DNA: TGTACCAGCAGCGAGGGGGTTACAGCCTACGAGCAGTACTTC. It encodes CTSSEGVTAYEQYF.

This clonotype was recorded a few times. The rearrangement links TRBV13 to TRBJ1-1; the D gene is possibly TRBD1 (5 bases). The V and J ends lost 5 bases and 0 bases respectively, with 19 bases between them. This CDR3 is 17 amino acids long. CDR1 and CDR2 (germline): PRHDT, FYEKMQ (reference sequence). Here the CDR3 DNA reads TGTGCCAGCAGCCCCCCCGGGGGTAAAGGATTGAACACTGAAGCTTTCTTT. Translating gives CASSPPGGKGLNTEAFF.